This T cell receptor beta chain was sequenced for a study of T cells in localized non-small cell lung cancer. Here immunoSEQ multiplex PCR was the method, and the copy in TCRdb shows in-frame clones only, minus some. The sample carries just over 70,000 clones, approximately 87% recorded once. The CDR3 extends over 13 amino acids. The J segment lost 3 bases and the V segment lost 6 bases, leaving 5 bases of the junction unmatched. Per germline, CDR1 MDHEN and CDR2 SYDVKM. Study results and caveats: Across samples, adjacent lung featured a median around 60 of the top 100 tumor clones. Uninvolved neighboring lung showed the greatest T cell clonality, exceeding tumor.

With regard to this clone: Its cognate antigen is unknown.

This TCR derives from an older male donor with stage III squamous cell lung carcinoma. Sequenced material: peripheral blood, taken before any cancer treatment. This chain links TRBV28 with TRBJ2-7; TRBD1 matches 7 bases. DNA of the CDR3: TGTGCCAGCAGACCCAACAGGGGCTACGAGCAGTACGTC. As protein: CASRPNRGYEQYV.